The 13 T cell receptor beta chains reported below all come from one sample, sequenced in a study of human T cells and chemical hapten exposure (dated by TCRdb to the early 2020s). This specimen's time point label, per the study, means: patch test 2, 6 weeks after DPC sensitization. This specimen's treatment or condition label, interpreted: therapeutic diphenylcyclopropenone sensitization with weekly scalp DPC. Libraries came from RACE. Instrument used: NextSeq 500. The public reads were reanalyzed by TCRdb: fastp trimming at Q25, MiXCR alignment, in-frame beta chains only. One record per CDR3 amino acid sequence lists the most common genes and DNA. For this sample there are about 110,000 distinct CDR3 sequences; about a tenth appear just once. The top ten hold around 3.1% of the sample. Sequencing used whole blood, obtained in connection with sensitization to the hapten diphenylcyclopropenone (DPC). The receptors stem from a woman in her forties with alopecia areata. Some clones in this sample may be carry-over from other donors' samples.

This clonotype was detected only a few times. The chain combines TRBV6-5 with TRBJ1-5; D unclear. The germline V gene has CDR1 MNHEY and CDR2 SVGAGI. CDR3 length: 16 residues. The V and J ends lost 2 bases and 0 bases respectively, with 11 bases between them. Written as DNA, the CDR3 is TGTGCCAGCAGTTACCCCGGTGGCTATAGCAATCAGCCCCAGCATTTT. This sequence encodes CASSYPGGYSNQPQHF.

This clonotype was counted between two and nine times. This chain joins TRBV6-5 and TRBJ1-4; no clear D. The CDR3 has 13 amino acids. Germline V gives CDR1 MNHEY, CDR2 SVGAGI. The V end lost 7 bases, the J end lost 4 bases, and 10 bases lay between the germline ends. The CDR3 DNA reads as TGTGCCAGCAAAACGGCCCTTAATGAAAAACTGTTTTTT. It codes for CASKTALNEKLFF.

The chain joins TRBV7-9 to TRBJ2-1, with 8 bases lining up with TRBD2. The J segment lost 0 bases and the V segment lost 2 bases, leaving 3 bases of the junction unmatched. This CDR3 has 16 residues. Germline V gene lookup returns CDR1 SEHNR and CDR2 FQNEAQ (reference sequence). CDR3 loop: CASSLFGTSSYNEQFF. The CDR3 DNA follows: TGTGCCAGCAGCTTATTTGGGACTAGCTCCTACAATGAGCAGTTCTTC.

This clonotype was observed many times. The chain uses TRBV14 and TRBJ1-1; the D gene is possibly TRBD1 (5 bases). Deletions cut 0 bases from V and 1 base from J, with 9 bases between. From germline, CDR1 is SGHDN and CDR2 FVKESK. The CDR3 has 15 amino acids. The CDR3: CASSQDGGRNTEAFF. CDR3 DNA: TGTGCCAGCAGCCAAGATGGGGGGAGGAACACTGAAGCTTTCTTT.

This clonotype was detected ten times or more. V gene TRBV12-3 or TRBV12-4 combines with J gene TRBJ1-5; maybe TRBD1 (5 bases). The length of the CDR3 is 13 residues. V was pared by 8 bases and J by 3 bases, with 11 bases between. The DNA of the CDR3 is TGTGCCAGCGCGGGGGTTCCCAATCAGCCCCAGCATTTT. It yields the protein CASAGVPNQPQHF.

The rearrangement uses TRBV12-3 or TRBV12-4 and TRBJ2-3; D might be TRBD2 (5 bases). The CDR3 extends over 14 amino acids. V lost 5 bases and J lost 2, with 11 bases in between. This CDR3 reads CASSIGLLTDTQYF. Here the CDR3 DNA reads TGTGCCAGCAGTATAGGACTTCTCACAGATACGCAGTATTTT.

This chain connects TRBV4-1 to TRBJ1-2; no firm D call. This CDR3 spans 15 amino acids. V lost 0 bases and J lost 4, with 12 bases in between. Germline V gene data show CDR1 as MGHRA and CDR2 as YSYEKL. CDR3 sequence: CASSQDQRQLYGYTF. The CDR3 DNA reads as TGCGCCAGCAGCCAAGATCAACGCCAGCTCTATGGCTACACCTTC.

The chain joins TRBV29-1 to TRBJ2-5; D ambiguous. Germline-derived CDR1 and CDR2 are SQVTM and ANQGSEA. The CDR3 length is 12 residues. Trimming took off 4 bases at V and 5 bases at J, with 11 bases between the two ends. In nucleotides, the CDR3 is TGCAGCGTTGCCCAGGCGAGTGAGACCCAGTACTTC. Its translation is CSVAQASETQYF.

This chain links TRBV6-2 or TRBV6-3 with TRBJ2-7; 7 nucleotides align to TRBD1. The CDR3 has 16 amino acids. Germline V CDR1 and CDR2: MNHEY, SVGEGT. V was clipped by 6 bases and J by 5 bases; unmatched bases: 16. The CDR3 sequence: CASSLEGQGVFHEQYF. The CDR3 coding sequence is TGTGCCAGCAGCCTTGAAGGGCAGGGGGTTTTCCACGAGCAGTACTTC.

This clonotype was detected ten times or more. V and J are TRBV9 and TRBJ1-1, with D uncertain. The length of the CDR3 is 13 residues. Per germline, CDR1 SGDLS and CDR2 YYNGEE. Trimming stripped 1 base from V and 2 bases from J, with 6 bases between. The CDR3 DNA follows: TGTGCCAGCAGCGTAACTGCAAACACTGAAGCTTTCTTT. Translating gives CASSVTANTEAFF.

This clonotype was detected many times. The gene calls are TRBV6-2 or TRBV6-3 and TRBJ1-6; TRBD1 is a possible D gene (5 bases). From germline, CDR1 is MNHEY and CDR2 SVGEGT. Trimming cost V 5 bases and J 10 bases, with 6 bases left between them. The length of the CDR3 is 11 residues. The CDR3 DNA is TGTGCCAGCAGTGGGGGGTCACCCCTCCACTTT. Translation gives CASSGGSPLHF.

The CDR3 DNA is TGTGCCAGCAGCTTAGCGGGGGGCAGCACAGATACGCAGTATTTT. Encoded protein: CASSLAGGSTDTQYF. The chain carries TRBV7-3 and TRBJ2-3; 8 bases are a match to TRBD2. Unmatched junction bases numbered 1, after V lost 2 bases and J lost 0 bases. The CDR3 has 15 amino acids. Germline V CDR1 and CDR2: SGHTA, FQGTGA.

The sample holds a few counts of this clonotype. V gene TRBV7-6 combines with J gene TRBJ2-3; 12 bases map to TRBD2. The CDR3 runs to 17 residues. V was pared by 5 bases and J by 1 base, with 7 bases of the junction left unmatched. CDR1 is SGHVS and CDR2 is FNYEAQ in the germline V gene. CDR3 sequence reads: CASSPLASGGGTDTQYF. DNA for the CDR3: TGTGCCAGCAGCCCACTGGCTAGCGGGGGGGGCACAGATACGCAGTATTTT. Full variable domain (rest looked up from reference TRBV7-6 and TRBJ2-3): GAGVSQSPRYKVTKRGQDVALRCDPISGHVSLYWYRQALGQGPEFLTYFNYEAQQDKSGLPNDRFSAERPEGSISTLTIQRTEQRDSAMYRCASSPLASGGGTDTQYFGPGTRLTVL.